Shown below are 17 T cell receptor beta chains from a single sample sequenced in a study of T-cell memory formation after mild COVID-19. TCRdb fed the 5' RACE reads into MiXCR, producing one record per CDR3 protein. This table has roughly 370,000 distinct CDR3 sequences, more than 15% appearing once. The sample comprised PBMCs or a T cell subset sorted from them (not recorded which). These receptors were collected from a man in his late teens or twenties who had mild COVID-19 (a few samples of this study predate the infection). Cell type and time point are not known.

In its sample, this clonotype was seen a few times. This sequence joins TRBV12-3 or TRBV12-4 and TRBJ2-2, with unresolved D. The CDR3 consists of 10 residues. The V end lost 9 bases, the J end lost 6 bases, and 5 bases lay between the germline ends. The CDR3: CASGAGELFF. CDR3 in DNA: TGTGCCAGTGGGGCCGGGGAGCTGTTTTTT.

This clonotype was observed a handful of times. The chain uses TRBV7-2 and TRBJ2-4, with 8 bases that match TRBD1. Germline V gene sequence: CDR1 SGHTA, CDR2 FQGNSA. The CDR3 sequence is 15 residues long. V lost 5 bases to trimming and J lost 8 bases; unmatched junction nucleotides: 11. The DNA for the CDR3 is TGTGCCAGCAGCCCAGGGCACACAGGGGGAGACATTCAGTACTTC. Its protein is CASSPGHTGGDIQYF.

The DNA of the CDR3 is TGCGCCAGCAGCTTAAGCGGGGTGGGCACAGATACGCAGTATTTT. It encodes CASSLSGVGTDTQYF. V gene TRBV5-1 combines with J gene TRBJ2-3; 7 bases agree with TRBD2. Germline CDR1 is SGHRS and CDR2 is YFSETQ. CDR3 length: 15 residues. V was pared by 2 bases and J by 1 base, with 4 bases of the junction left unmatched.

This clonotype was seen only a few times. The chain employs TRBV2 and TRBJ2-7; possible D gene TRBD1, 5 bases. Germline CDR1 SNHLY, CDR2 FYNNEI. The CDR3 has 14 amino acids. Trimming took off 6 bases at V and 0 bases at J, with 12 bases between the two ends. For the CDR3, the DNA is TGTGCCAGCAGGAAGGGGCAGAGCTCCTACGAGCAGTACGTC. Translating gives CASRKGQSSYEQYV.

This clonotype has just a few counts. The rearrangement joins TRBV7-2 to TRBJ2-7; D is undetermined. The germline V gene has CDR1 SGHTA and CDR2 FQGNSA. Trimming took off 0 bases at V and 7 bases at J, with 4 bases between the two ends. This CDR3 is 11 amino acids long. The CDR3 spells CASSLAGEQYF. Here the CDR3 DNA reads TGTGCCAGCAGCTTAGCCGGGGAGCAGTACTTC. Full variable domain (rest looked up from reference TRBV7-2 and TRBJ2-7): GAGVSQSPSNKVTEKGKDVELRCDPISGHTALYWYRQSLGQGLEFLIYFQGNSAPDKSGLPSDRFSAERTGGSVSTLTIQRTQQEDSAVYLCASSLAGEQYFGPGTRLTVT.

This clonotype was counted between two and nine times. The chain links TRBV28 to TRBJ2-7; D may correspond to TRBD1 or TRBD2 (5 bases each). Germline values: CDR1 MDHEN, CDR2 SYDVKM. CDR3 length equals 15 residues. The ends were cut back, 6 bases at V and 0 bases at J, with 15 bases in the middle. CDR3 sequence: CASSSGTSSSYEQYV. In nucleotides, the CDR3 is TGTGCCAGCAGCTCCGGGACGTCAAGCTCCTACGAGCAGTACGTC.

The CDR3 DNA reads TGCGCCAGCAGCGATCCGGGACAGGGCGACACTGAAGCTTTCTTT. Residues: CASSDPGQGDTEAFF. The gene calls are TRBV5-1 and TRBJ1-1; TRBD1 matches 9 bases. Germline CDR1 SGHRS, CDR2 YFSETQ. The CDR3 has 15 residues. The trim removed 4 bases at V and 3 bases at J, leaving 7 bases unmatched.

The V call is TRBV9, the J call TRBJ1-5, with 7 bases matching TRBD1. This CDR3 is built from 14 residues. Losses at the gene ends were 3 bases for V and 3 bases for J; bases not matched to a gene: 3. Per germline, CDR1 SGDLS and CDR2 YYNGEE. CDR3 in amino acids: CASSETGINQPQHF. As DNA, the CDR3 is TGTGCCAGCAGCGAGACAGGGATCAATCAGCCCCAGCATTTT.

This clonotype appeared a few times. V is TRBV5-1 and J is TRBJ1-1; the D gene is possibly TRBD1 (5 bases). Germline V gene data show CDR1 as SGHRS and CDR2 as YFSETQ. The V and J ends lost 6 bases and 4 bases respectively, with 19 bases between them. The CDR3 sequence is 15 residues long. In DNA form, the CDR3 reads TGCGCCAGCAACCCCCGGGTCGGGGGGAGCACTGAAGCTTTCTTT. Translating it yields CASNPRVGGSTEAFF.

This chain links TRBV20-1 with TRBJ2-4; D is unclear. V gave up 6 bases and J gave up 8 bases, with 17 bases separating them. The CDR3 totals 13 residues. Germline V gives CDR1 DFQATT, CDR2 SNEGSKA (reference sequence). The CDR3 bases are TGCAGTGCGCACTTTATGGGCGCGGACATTCAGTACTTC. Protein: CSAHFMGADIQYF.

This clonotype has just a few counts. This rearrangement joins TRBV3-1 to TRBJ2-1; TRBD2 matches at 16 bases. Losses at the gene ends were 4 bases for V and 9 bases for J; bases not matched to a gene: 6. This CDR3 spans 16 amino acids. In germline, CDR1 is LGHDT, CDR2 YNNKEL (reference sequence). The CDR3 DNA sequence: TGTGCCAGCAGCCCGGGACTAGCGGGGGGGCCGGCTGAGCAGTTCTTC. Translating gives CASSPGLAGGPAEQFF.

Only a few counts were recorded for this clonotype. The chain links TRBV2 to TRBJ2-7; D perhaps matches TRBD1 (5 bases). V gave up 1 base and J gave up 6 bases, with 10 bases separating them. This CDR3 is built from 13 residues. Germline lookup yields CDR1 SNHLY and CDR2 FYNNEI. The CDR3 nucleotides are TGTGCCAGCAGTGAAGAGGCAGGGATCGAGCAGTACGTC. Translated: CASSEEAGIEQYV.

Here the CDR3 reads CASSLRPGRAGYTF. The DNA of the CDR3 is TGTGCCAGCAGTTTACGCCCCGGCCGGGCTGGCTACACCTTC. The chain combines TRBV6-6 with TRBJ1-2; D is ambiguous. V was trimmed by 4 bases and J by 7 bases, leaving 16 bases between them. In germline, CDR1 is MNHNY, CDR2 SVGAGI (reference sequence). The CDR3 runs to 14 residues.

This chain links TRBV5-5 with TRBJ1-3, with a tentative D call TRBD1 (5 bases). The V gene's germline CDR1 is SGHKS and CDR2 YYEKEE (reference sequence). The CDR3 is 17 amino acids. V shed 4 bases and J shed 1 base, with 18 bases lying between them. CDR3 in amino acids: CASSATWAGQSGNTIYF. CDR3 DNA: TGTGCCAGCAGCGCGACGTGGGCAGGACAATCTGGAAACACCATATATTTT.

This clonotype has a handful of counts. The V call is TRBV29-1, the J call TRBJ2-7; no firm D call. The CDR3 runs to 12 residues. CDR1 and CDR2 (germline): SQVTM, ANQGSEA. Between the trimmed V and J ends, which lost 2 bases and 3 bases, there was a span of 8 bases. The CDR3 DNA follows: TGCAGCGTTGAACAAGGTGGCTACGAGCAGTACTTC. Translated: CSVEQGGYEQYF.

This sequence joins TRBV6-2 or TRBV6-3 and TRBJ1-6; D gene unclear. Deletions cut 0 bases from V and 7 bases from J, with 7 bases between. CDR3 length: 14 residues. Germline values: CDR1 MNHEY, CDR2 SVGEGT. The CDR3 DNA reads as TGTGCCAGCAGTTACTCGAGACGGAATTCACCCCTCCACTTT. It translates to CASSYSRRNSPLHF.

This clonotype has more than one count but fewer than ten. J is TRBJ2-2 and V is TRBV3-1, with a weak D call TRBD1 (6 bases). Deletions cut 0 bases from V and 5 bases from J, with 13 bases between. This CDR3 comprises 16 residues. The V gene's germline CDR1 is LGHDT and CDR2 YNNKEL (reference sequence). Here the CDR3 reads CASSQDTTGLTGELFF. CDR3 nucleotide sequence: TGTGCCAGCAGCCAAGATACGACAGGCTTAACCGGGGAGCTGTTTTTT.